This TCR beta chain was found in a study of shared clonotypes between healthy human individuals. CD45RO-negative CD8 cells positively selected for CCR7 made up the naive population, which excluded terminally differentiated effector memory CD45RA+ cells. The repertoire was sequenced with immunoSEQ multiplex PCR; TCRdb's copy has only in-frame clones and lacks some. The table lists 700,000 to 950,000 clones, just over 95% of them singletons. Deletions cut 7 bases from V and 4 bases from J, with 14 bases between. Germline lookup yields CDR1 ENHRY and CDR2 SYGVKD. The CDR3 is 14 residues long. This clone appeared a few times.

The origin of this receptor is a man younger than 40 in good health. The sequenced sample consisted of naive CD8+ T cells sorted from blood. The chain is built from TRBV10-3 and TRBJ1-3, with D perhaps matching TRBD1 (6 bases). In DNA, the CDR3 is TGTGCCATCACGGGGGGGCGAGCGGGAAACACCATATATTTT. Its translation is CAITGGRAGNTIYF.